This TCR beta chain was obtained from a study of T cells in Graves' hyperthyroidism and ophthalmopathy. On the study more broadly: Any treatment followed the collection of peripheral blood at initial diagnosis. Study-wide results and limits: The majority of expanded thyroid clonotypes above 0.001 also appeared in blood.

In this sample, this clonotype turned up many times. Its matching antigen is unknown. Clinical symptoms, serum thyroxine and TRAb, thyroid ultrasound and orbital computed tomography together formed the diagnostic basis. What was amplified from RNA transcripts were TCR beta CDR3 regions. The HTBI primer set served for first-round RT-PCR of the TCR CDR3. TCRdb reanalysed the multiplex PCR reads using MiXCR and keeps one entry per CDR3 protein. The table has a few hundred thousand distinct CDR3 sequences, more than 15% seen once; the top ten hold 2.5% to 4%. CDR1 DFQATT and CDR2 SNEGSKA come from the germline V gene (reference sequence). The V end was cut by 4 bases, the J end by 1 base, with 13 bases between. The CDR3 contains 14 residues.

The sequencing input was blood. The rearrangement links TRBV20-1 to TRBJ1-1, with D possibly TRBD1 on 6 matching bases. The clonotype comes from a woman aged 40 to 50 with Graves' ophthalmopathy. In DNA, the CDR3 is TGCAGTGCTACCCGACCGGACAGGAACACTGAAGCTTTCTTT. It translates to CSATRPDRNTEAFF.